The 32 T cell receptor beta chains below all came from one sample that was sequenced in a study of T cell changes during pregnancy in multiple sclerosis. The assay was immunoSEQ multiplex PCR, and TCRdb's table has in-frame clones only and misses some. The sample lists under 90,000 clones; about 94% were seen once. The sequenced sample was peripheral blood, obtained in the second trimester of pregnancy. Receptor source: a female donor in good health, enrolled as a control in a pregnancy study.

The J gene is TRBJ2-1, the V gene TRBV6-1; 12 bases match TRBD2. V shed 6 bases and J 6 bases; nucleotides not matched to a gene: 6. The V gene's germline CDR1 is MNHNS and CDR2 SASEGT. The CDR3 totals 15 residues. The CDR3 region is CASRRLAGEGNEQFF. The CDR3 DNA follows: TGTGCCAGCAGGCGACTAGCGGGAGAGGGCAATGAGCAGTTCTTC.

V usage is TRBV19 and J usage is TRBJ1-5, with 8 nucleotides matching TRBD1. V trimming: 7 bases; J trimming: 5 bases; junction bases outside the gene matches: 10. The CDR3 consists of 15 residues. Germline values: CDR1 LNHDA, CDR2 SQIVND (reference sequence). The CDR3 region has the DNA TGTGCCAGTACCGCATACACAGGGGGGGATCAGCCCCAGCATTTT. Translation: CASTAYTGGDQPQHF.

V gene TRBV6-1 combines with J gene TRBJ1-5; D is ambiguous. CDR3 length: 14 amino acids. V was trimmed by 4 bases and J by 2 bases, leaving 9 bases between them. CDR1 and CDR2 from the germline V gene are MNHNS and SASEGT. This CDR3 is CASSANTGNQPQHF. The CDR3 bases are TGTGCCAGCAGTGCGAACACCGGCAATCAGCCCCAGCATTTT.

DNA of the CDR3: TGTGCCAGCAGCCCCCGGACAGCTACGGGGAAAAATGAGCAGTTCTTC. Translated: CASSPRTATGKNEQFF. V gene TRBV7-9 combines with J gene TRBJ2-1; a possible D gene is TRBD1 (6 bases). Germline CDR1 and CDR2: SEHNR and FQNEAQ (reference sequence). Trimming removed 5 bases at V and 7 bases at J, with 21 bases between. CDR3 length: 16 amino acids.

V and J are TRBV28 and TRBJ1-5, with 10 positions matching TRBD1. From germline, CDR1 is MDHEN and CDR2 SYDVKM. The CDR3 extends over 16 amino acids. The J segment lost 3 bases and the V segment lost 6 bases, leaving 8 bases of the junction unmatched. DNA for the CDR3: TGTGCCAGCAGAAAGGACAGGGGGAGTTACAATCAGCCCCAGCATTTT. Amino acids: CASRKDRGSYNQPQHF.

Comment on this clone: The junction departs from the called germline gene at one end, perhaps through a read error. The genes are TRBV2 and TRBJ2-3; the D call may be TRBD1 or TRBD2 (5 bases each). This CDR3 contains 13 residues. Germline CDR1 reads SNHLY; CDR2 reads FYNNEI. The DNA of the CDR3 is TGTACCAGCAGTGGGGGTTCGGGGAATACGCAGTATTTT. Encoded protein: CTSSGGSGNTQYF.

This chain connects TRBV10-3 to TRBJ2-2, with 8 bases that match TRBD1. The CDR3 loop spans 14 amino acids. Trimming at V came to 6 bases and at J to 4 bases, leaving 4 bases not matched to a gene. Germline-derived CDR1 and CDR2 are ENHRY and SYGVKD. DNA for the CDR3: TGTGCCATCAGCCAGGGGGCCAGCACCGGGGAGCTGTTTTTT. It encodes CAISQGASTGELFF.

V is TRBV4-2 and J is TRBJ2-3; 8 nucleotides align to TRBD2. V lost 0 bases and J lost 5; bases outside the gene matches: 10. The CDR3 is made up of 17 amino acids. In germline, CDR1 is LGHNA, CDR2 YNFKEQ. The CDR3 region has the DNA TGTGCCAGCAGCCAAGATTGGAGCGGGAGTGGGGGAGATACGCAGTATTTT. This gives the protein CASSQDWSGSGGDTQYF.

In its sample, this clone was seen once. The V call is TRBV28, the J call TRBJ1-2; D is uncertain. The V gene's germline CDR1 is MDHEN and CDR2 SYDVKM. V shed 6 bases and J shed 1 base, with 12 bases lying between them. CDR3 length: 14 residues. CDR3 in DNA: TGTGCCAGCAGACCCCCCACAGTTAACTATGGCTACACCTTC. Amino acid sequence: CASRPPTVNYGYTF.

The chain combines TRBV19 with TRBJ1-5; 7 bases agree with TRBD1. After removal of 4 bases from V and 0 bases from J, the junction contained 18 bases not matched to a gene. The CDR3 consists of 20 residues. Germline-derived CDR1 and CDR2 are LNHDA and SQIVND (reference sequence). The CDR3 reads CASSTSGTATHSYSNQPQHF. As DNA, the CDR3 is TGTGCCAGTAGTACCTCAGGGACAGCGACACATTCTTATAGCAATCAGCCCCAGCATTTT.

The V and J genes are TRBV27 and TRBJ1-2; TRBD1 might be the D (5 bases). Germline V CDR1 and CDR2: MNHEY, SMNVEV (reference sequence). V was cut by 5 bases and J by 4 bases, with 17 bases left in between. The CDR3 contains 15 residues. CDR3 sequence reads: CASSQSAGHGYGYTF. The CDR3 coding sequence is TGTGCCAGCAGTCAATCTGCGGGGCATGGCTATGGCTACACCTTC.

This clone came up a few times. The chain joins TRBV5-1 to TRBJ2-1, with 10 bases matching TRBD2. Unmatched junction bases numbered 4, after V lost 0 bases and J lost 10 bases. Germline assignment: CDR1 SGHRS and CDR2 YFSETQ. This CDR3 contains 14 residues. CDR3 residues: CASSLASGSREQFF. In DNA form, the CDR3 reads TGCGCCAGCAGCTTGGCTAGCGGGAGTAGAGAGCAGTTCTTC.

The CDR3 sequence: CASSLLAPSSYNEQFF. The CDR3, as DNA: TGTGCCAGCAGCTTATTAGCTCCTAGCTCCTACAATGAGCAGTTCTTC. The chain joins TRBV11-2 to TRBJ2-1; the D is unclear. Germline V gene data show CDR1 as SGHAT and CDR2 as FQNNGV. Between the trimmed V and J ends, which lost 2 bases and 0 bases, there was a span of 11 bases. The CDR3 runs 16 residues. Based on the CDR3 plus reference TRBV11-2 and TRBJ2-1, the full variable domain is EAGVAQSPRYKIIEKRQSVAFWCNPISGHATLYWYQQILGQGPKLLIQFQNNGVVDDSQLPKDRFSAERLKGVDSTLKIQPAKLEDSAVYLCASSLLAPSSYNEQFFGPGTRLTVL.

DNA of the CDR3: TGTGCCAGCAGCGCCGGCCCAACTAGCCCCGGGGAGCTGTTTTTT. Protein: CASSAGPTSPGELFF. The gene calls are TRBV9 and TRBJ2-2, with a possible D match to TRBD2 (6 bases). Germline CDR1 SGDLS, CDR2 YYNGEE. Trimming left V 3 bases short and J 6 bases short, with 15 bases between. This CDR3 is 15 amino acids long.

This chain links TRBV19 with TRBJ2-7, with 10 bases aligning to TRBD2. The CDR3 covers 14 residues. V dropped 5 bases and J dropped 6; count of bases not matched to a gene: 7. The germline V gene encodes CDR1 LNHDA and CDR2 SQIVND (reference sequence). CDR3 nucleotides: TGTGCCAGTAGTCCAGCGGGAGGGTCCGCCGAGCAGTACTTC. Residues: CASSPAGGSAEQYF.

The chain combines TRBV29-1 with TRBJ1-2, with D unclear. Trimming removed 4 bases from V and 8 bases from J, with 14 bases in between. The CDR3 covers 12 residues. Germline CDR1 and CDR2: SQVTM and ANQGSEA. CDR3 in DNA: TGCAGCGTTGGTGAGGGCGAGGAAGGCTACACCTTC. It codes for CSVGEGEEGYTF.

CDR3 bases: TGTGCCAGTAGTACCCGTACAGGGGGCACTGAAGCTTTCTTT. Translation gives CASSTRTGGTEAFF. The rearrangement uses TRBV19 and TRBJ1-1; TRBD1 aligns across 8 bases. Per germline, CDR1 LNHDA and CDR2 SQIVND (reference sequence). The CDR3 sequence is 14 residues long. With V trimmed by 4 bases and J by 4 bases, 5 bases remained unmatched.

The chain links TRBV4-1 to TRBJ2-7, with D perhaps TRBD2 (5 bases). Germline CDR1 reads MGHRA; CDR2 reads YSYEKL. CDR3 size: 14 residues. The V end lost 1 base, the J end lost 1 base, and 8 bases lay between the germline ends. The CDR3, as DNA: TGCGCCAGCAGCCAAGGCCCGGGGTCCTACGAGCAGTACTTC. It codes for CASSQGPGSYEQYF.

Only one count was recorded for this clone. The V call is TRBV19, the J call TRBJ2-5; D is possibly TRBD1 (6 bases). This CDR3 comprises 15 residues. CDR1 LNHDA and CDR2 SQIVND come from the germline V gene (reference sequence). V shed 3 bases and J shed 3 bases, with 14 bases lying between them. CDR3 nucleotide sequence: TGTGCCAGTAGTATTGGAGCCAGGACAGAAGAGACCCAGTACTTC. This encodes CASSIGARTEETQYF.

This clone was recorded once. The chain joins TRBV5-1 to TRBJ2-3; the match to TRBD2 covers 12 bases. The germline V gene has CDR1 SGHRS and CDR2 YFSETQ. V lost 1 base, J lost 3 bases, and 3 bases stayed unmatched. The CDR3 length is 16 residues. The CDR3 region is CASSLTTSGSTDTQYF. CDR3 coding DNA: TGCGCCAGCAGCTTGACGACTAGCGGGAGTACAGATACGCAGTATTTT.

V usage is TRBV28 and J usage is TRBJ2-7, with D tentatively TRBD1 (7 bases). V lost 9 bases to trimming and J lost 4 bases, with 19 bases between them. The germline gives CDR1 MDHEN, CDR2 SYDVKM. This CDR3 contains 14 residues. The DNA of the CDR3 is TGTGCCAGTGAGCGCGGGACAGTGGGTTACGAGCAGTACTTC. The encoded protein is CASERGTVGYEQYF.

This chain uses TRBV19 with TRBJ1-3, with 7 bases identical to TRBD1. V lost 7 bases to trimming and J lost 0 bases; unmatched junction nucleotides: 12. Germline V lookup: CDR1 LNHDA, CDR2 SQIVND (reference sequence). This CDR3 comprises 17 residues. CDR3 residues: CASTQGGLKFSGNTIYF. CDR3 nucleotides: TGTGCCAGTACCCAAGGGGGCTTGAAGTTCTCTGGAAACACCATATATTTT.

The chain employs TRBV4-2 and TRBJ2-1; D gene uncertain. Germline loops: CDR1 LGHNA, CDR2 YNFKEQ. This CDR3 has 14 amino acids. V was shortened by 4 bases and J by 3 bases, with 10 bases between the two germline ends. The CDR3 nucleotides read TGTGCCAGCAGCCTTCGACTCGTCTACAATGAGCAGTTCTTC. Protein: CASSLRLVYNEQFF.

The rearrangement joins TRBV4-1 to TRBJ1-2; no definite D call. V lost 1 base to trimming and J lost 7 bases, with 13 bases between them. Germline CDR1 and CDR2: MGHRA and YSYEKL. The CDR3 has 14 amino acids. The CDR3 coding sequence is TGCGCCAGCAGCCAAGTAATCCCAGTTGGTGGCTACACCTTC. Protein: CASSQVIPVGGYTF.

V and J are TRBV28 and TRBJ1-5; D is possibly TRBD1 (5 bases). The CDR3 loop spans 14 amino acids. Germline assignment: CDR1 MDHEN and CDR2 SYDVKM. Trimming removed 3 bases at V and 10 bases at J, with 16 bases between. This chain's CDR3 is CASSFGQGNAPQHF. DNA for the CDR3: TGTGCCAGCAGTTTTGGGCAGGGCAACGCACCCCAGCATTTT.

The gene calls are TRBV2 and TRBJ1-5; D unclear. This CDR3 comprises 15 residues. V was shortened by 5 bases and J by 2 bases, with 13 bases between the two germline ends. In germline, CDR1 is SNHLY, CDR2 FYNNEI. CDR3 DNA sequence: TGTGCCAGCAGTCTGGCGTGGCGGGGCAATCAGCCCCAGCATTTT. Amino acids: CASSLAWRGNQPQHF.

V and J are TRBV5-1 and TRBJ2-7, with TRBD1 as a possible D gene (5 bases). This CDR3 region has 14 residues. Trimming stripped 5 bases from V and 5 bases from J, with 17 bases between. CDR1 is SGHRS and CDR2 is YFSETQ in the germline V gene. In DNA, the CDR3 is TGCGCCAGCAGTCTAATGAGAACAGGAAACGAGCAGTACTTC. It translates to CASSLMRTGNEQYF.

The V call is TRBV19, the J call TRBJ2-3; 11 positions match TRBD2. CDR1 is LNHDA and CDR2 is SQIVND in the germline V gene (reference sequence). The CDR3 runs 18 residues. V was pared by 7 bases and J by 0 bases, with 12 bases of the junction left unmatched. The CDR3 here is CASNIRSSGRWSTDTQYF. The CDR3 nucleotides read TGTGCCAGTAACATCCGGTCTAGCGGGAGGTGGAGCACAGATACGCAGTATTTT.

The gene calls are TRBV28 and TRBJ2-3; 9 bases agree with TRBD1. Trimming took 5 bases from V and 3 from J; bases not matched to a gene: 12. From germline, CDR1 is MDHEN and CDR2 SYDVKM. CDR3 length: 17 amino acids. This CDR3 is CASSDLRGQGRTDTQYF. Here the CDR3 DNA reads TGTGCCAGCAGTGACTTAAGGGGACAGGGAAGGACAGATACGCAGTATTTT.

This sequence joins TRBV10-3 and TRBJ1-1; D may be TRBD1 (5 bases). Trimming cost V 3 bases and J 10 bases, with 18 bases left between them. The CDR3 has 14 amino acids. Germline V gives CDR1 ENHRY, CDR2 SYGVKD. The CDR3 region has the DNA TGTGCCATCAGTGACCCGGACATCTTGGGGGGAGCTTTCTTT. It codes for CAISDPDILGGAFF.

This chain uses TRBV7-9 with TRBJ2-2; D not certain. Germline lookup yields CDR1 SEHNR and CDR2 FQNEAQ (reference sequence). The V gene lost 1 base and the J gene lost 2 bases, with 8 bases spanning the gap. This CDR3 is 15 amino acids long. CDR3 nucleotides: TGTGCCAGCAGCTTAGGGCAGGATAACACCGGGGAGCTGTTTTTT. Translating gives CASSLGQDNTGELFF.

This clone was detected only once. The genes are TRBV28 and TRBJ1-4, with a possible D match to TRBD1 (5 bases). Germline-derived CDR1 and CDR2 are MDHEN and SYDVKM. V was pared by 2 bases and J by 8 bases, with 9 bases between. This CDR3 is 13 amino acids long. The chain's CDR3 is CASSLPGGEKLFF. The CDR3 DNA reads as TGTGCCAGCAGTTTACCGGGGGGGGAAAAACTGTTTTTT.